A single sample is the source of the 25 T cell receptor beta chains below, sequenced in a study of T cell repertoires in cytomegalovirus infection. Using its own MiXCR run on the reads, TCRdb lists one record per CDR3 protein. In the table there are approximately 500,000 distinct CDR3 sequences, about 11% of which are singletons. The sequenced sample was PBMCs. The source is a human donor in good health (CMV status not recorded). Some clones in this sample may be carry-over from other donors' samples.

The chain carries TRBV14 and TRBJ1-2; tentatively, D is TRBD1 (5 bases). The germline V gene has CDR1 SGHDN and CDR2 FVKESK. Trimming shortened V by 0 bases and J by 7 bases, and 9 bases separated the two germline ends. This CDR3 comprises 13 residues. This CDR3 reads CASSQEGHLGYTF. CDR3 in DNA: TGTGCCAGCAGCCAAGAGGGGCACCTTGGCTACACCTTC.

This clonotype was counted ten times or more. The chain combines TRBV12-3 or TRBV12-4 with TRBJ2-7, with a possible D match to TRBD1 (6 bases). This CDR3 is built from 15 residues. The V and J ends lost 4 bases and 2 bases respectively, with 15 bases between them. CDR3 bases: TGTGCCAGCAGTTACCGGCCAGGGGTGACCTACGAGCAGTACTTC. Translating gives CASSYRPGVTYEQYF.

This clonotype was seen many times. The V call is TRBV7-3, the J call TRBJ2-7, with 9 bases lining up with TRBD2. Germline loops: CDR1 SGHTA, CDR2 FQGTGA. V lost 5 bases and J lost 4; bases outside the gene matches: 9. This CDR3 has 15 residues. The CDR3 sequence: CASSLGPSGIYEQYF. The CDR3 region has the DNA TGTGCCAGCAGCCTAGGGCCTAGCGGGATTTACGAGCAGTACTTC.

The rearrangement joins TRBV6-2 or TRBV6-3 to TRBJ2-7; no clear D. This CDR3 is built from 13 residues. Per germline, CDR1 MNHEY and CDR2 SVGEGT. The V gene lost 4 bases and the J gene lost 7 bases, with 14 bases spanning the gap. This CDR3 is CASSSDPSREQYF. The CDR3 DNA reads as TGTGCCAGCAGTTCCGACCCATCTAGGGAGCAGTACTTC.

This clonotype turned up a few times. This chain connects TRBV5-5 to TRBJ1-1; 7 bases are shared with TRBD1. The germline CDR1 and CDR2 sequences are SGHKS and YYEKEE (reference sequence). The CDR3 has 15 residues. V lost 3 bases and J lost 4; bases outside the gene matches: 9. CDR3 residues: CASSWGQHGATEAFF. In DNA, the CDR3 is TGTGCCAGCAGCTGGGGACAGCATGGGGCCACTGAAGCTTTCTTT. Drawing the rest from reference TRBV5-5 and TRBJ1-1, the complete variable domain is DAGVTQSPTHLIKTRGQQVTLRCSPISGHKSVSWYQQVLGQGPQFIFQYYEKEERGRGNFPDRFSARQFPNYSSELNVNALLLGDSALYLCASSWGQHGATEAFFGQGTRLTVV.

This clonotype was seen at least ten times. The chain has TRBV12-3 or TRBV12-4 and TRBJ2-1, with 9 nucleotides matching TRBD2. J lost 10 bases, V lost 6 bases, and 10 bases had no gene match. The CDR3 loop spans 14 amino acids. The CDR3 sequence is CASSPGLASSEQFF. As DNA, the CDR3 is TGTGCCAGCAGCCCGGGACTAGCATCAAGCGAGCAGTTCTTC.

The rearrangement uses TRBV29-1 and TRBJ2-3; 8 bases line up with TRBD1. Germline CDR1 SQVTM, CDR2 ANQGSEA. V trimming: 4 bases; J trimming: 2 bases; junction bases outside the gene matches: 5. The CDR3 sequence is 14 residues long. This CDR3 is CSVARTGNTDTQYF. CDR3 bases: TGCAGCGTTGCCCGGACAGGGAACACAGATACGCAGTATTTT.

This clonotype was detected only a few times. The genes are TRBV29-1 and TRBJ2-1; tentatively, D is TRBD1 (6 bases). V gave up 7 bases and J gave up 9 bases, with 16 bases separating them. This CDR3 has 12 residues. Germline lookup yields CDR1 SQVTM and CDR2 ANQGSEA. The CDR3 sequence is CSGVTGQGEQFF. The CDR3 bases are TGCAGCGGCGTTACAGGGCAGGGTGAGCAGTTCTTC.

This clonotype occurred many times. This rearrangement joins TRBV19 to TRBJ2-4; 9 bases align to TRBD2. The CDR3 contains 14 residues. Germline V gives CDR1 LNHDA, CDR2 SQIVND (reference sequence). Germline trimming cut 8 bases from V and 4 bases from J; bases unmatched to any gene: 6. CDR3 in amino acids: CASGGREGKNIQYF. CDR3 DNA: TGTGCCAGTGGAGGGCGGGAGGGAAAAAACATTCAGTACTTC. Full variable domain (outside the CDR3, taken from reference TRBV19 and TRBJ2-4): DGGITQSPKYLFRKEGQNVTLSCEQNLNHDAMYWYRQDPGQGLRLIYYSQIVNDFQKGDIAEGYSVSREKKESFPLTVTSAQKNPTAFYLCASGGREGKNIQYFGAGTRLSVL.

This clonotype was counted many times. The rearrangement joins TRBV10-3 to TRBJ2-5; a weak D match, TRBD2 (6 bases). The CDR3 consists of 14 residues. Trimming removed 7 bases at V and 3 bases at J, with 15 bases between. The germline V gene encodes CDR1 ENHRY and CDR2 SYGVKD. The CDR3: CAIMDGRRKETQYF. CDR3 in DNA: TGTGCCATCATGGACGGGAGAAGAAAAGAGACCCAGTACTTC.

Turning to this clonotype: The CDR3 does not end in the conserved phenylalanine or tryptophan, so this is likely a read error. The J gene is TRBJ1-6, the V gene TRBV25-1, with no clear D. The V gene's germline CDR1 is MGHDK and CDR2 SYGVNS. The CDR3 is made up of 19 amino acids. V lost 4 bases and J 0 bases, leaving 19 bases between the germline ends. The CDR3 nucleotides read TGTGCCAGCAGTGCTTCCTCCCAGGCGGGCAGCTCCTATAATTCACCCCTCCACTCT. Residues: CASSASSQAGSSYNSPLHS.

This clonotype was recorded once. The V and J genes are TRBV5-6 and TRBJ1-2; D might be TRBD1 (5 bases). Trimming shortened V by 6 bases and J by 10 bases, and 19 bases separated the two germline ends. CDR1 and CDR2 from the germline V gene are SGHDT and YYEEEE. The CDR3 consists of 13 residues. CDR3 amino acids: CASTEGPSYFYTF. The DNA of the CDR3 is TGTGCCAGCACAGAGGGGCCCTCCTATTTCTACACCTTC.

This clonotype was recorded many times. This rearrangement joins TRBV6-1 to TRBJ2-6, with D possibly matching TRBD1 (5 bases). The V gene lost 4 bases and the J gene lost 2 bases, with 12 bases spanning the gap. Looked up from germline, CDR1 is MNHNS and CDR2 is SASEGT. The CDR3 spans 16 residues. The CDR3 DNA sequence: TGTGCCAGCAGTGCCCTGACAGTAGCTGGGGCCAACGTCCTGACTTTC. As protein: CASSALTVAGANVLTF.

The chain is built from TRBV6-5 and TRBJ2-5; 12 bases align to TRBD2. Trimming cost V 7 bases and J 6 bases; bases outside gene matches: 9. The CDR3 covers 15 residues. The V gene's germline CDR1 is MNHEY and CDR2 SVGAGI. CDR3 protein: CASTRTSGIRKTQYF. The CDR3, as DNA: TGTGCCAGCACCCGGACTAGCGGGATAAGAAAGACCCAGTACTTC.

The chain carries TRBV2 and TRBJ1-2; D is unclear. The V gene's germline CDR1 is SNHLY and CDR2 FYNNEI. The V gene lost 8 bases and the J gene lost 7 bases, with 17 bases spanning the gap. This CDR3 has 13 residues. In nucleotides, the CDR3 is TGTGCCAGCCTTCGGTCCTACGCCTCTGGCTACACCTTC. It yields the protein CASLRSYASGYTF. The variable domain in full, with the rest retrieved from reference TRBV2 and TRBJ1-2, is EPEVTQTPSHQVTQMGQEVILRCVPISNHLYFYWYRQILGQKVEFLVSFYNNEISEKSEIFDDQFSVERPDGSNFTLKIRSTKLEDSAMYFCASLRSYASGYTFGSGTRLTVV.

V is TRBV29-1 and J is TRBJ2-3; no reliable D call. This CDR3 region has 12 residues. Germline V gene lookup returns CDR1 SQVTM and CDR2 ANQGSEA. Deletions cut 3 bases from V and 7 bases from J, with 11 bases between. The CDR3, as DNA: TGCAGCGTTGATGCCCCTTATTATACGCAGTATTTT. It encodes CSVDAPYYTQYF.

This clonotype has a count of ten or more. The chain is built from TRBV29-1 and TRBJ2-5; D might be TRBD2 (6 bases). Germline assignment: CDR1 SQVTM and CDR2 ANQGSEA. The CDR3 runs 11 residues. With 8 bases removed from V and 4 bases from J, the gap between germline ends came to 11 bases. The CDR3 reads CSPLEGETQYF. The CDR3 DNA reads TGCAGCCCTCTGGAGGGAGAGACCCAGTACTTC. Based on the CDR3 plus reference TRBV29-1 and TRBJ2-5, the full variable domain is SAVISQKPSRDICQRGTSLTIQCQVDSQVTMMFWYRQQPGQSLTLIATANQGSEATYESGFVIDKFPISRPNLTFSTLTVSNMSPEDSSIYLCSPLEGETQYFGPGTRLLVL.

The genes are TRBV2 and TRBJ1-4, with D perhaps matching TRBD1 (6 bases). There are 15 residues in the CDR3. The ends were cut back, 6 bases at V and 10 bases at J, with 21 bases in the middle. Germline lookup yields CDR1 SNHLY and CDR2 FYNNEI. CDR3 DNA sequence: TGTGCCAGCAGGCTCCGGGACATAGGTCATGTAAAACTGTTTTTT. It translates to CASRLRDIGHVKLFF.

V usage is TRBV28 and J usage is TRBJ2-7; maybe TRBD1 (9 bases). Germline assignment: CDR1 MDHEN and CDR2 SYDVKM. The V and J ends lost 8 bases and 4 bases respectively, with 30 bases between them. This CDR3 contains 18 residues. CDR3 in DNA: TGTGCCAGCCGCCCGGGGGGGCTGACAGGGGGTTTTAATTACGAGCAGTACTTC. It encodes CASRPGGLTGGFNYEQYF.

This clonotype occurred many times. The chain links TRBV4-2 to TRBJ2-2, with D uncertain. The germline V gene encodes CDR1 LGHNA and CDR2 YNFKEQ. There are 12 residues in the CDR3. Trimming pared 7 bases from V and 0 bases from J, leaving 3 bases between. The CDR3 reads CASMPNTGELFF. The DNA of the CDR3 is TGTGCCAGCATGCCGAACACCGGGGAGCTGTTTTTT.

The chain carries TRBV30 and TRBJ2-2, with a weak D call TRBD2 (6 bases). Trimming removed 4 bases from V and 6 bases from J, with 12 bases in between. The CDR3 covers 13 residues. Germline V gene data show CDR1 as GTSNPN and CDR2 as SVGIG (reference sequence). CDR3 in amino acids: CAWNGGFPGELFF. The CDR3 DNA follows: TGTGCCTGGAATGGAGGGTTCCCCGGGGAGCTGTTTTTT.

The chain couples TRBV7-9 to TRBJ2-7, with 11 positions matching TRBD2. The CDR3 loop spans 16 amino acids. Germline CDR1 is SEHNR and CDR2 is FQNEAQ (reference sequence). The trim removed 4 bases at V and 2 bases at J, leaving 7 bases unmatched. CDR3 bases: TGTGCCAGCAGCTCGACTAGCGGGAAGAGCACCTACGAGCAGTACTTC. Amino acids: CASSSTSGKSTYEQYF.

This clonotype was recorded at least ten times. CDR3 nucleotide sequence: TGTGCCAGCAGCTTAGAATCTTCGAGAGGGAGCTCCTACGAGCAGTACTTC. Its translation: CASSLESSRGSSYEQYF. The V and J genes are TRBV11-2 and TRBJ2-7, with D perhaps matching TRBD2 (5 bases). V was trimmed by 0 bases and J by 0 bases, leaving 15 bases between them. There are 17 residues in the CDR3. CDR1 SGHAT and CDR2 FQNNGV come from the germline V gene.

In its sample, this clonotype was seen many times. V is TRBV6-1 and J is TRBJ1-6; TRBD1 is a possible D gene (5 bases). Trimming cost V 7 bases and J 4 bases, with 11 bases left between them. Germline V lookup: CDR1 MNHNS, CDR2 SASEGT. The CDR3 runs to 14 residues. This CDR3 is CASTRDGYNSPLHF. CDR3 sequence (DNA): TGTGCCAGCACCCGGGACGGTTATAATTCACCCCTCCACTTT.

On this clonotype itself: An end of the junction differs from the germline gene, which may be a read error. The CDR3 reads CTSSRFSNEQFF. The CDR3 DNA reads as TGTACCAGTTCGCGATTTAGCAATGAGCAGTTCTTC. The chain recombines TRBV19 with TRBJ2-1; no clear D gene. Germline CDR1 is LNHDA and CDR2 is SQIVND (reference sequence). The CDR3 covers 12 residues.